This passage covers 19 T cell receptor beta chains from one sample sequenced in a study of CXCR3-negative and CXCR3-positive naive CD8 T cells. General study points: CXCR3-positive naive cells had more hydrophobic TRB CDR3s than CXCR3-negative naive cells.

Libraries of TRB cDNA were made by 5' RACE and carried UMIs. After re-calling the 5' RACE reads, TCRdb lists one entry per CDR3 protein, DNA absent. The data include about 150,000 distinct CDR3 sequences; the top ten clones carry approximately 0.5%. The antigens these receptors bind are not known. Sequenced sample: naive CXCR3+ CD8+ T cells from blood. The subset denotes: CD45RO-CCR7+CD27+CD95- naive CD8+ T cells expressing CXCR3 (TNR3+). Source of these receptors: a human donor in good health. Some clones in this sample may be carry-over from other donors' samples.

The chain uses TRBV20-1 and TRBJ1-2; no DNA is available, so the TRBD1 call from TCRdb remains unchecked. The CDR3 length is 11 residues. Per the germline V gene, CDR1 is DFQATT and CDR2 is SNEGSKA (reference sequence). The chain's CDR3 is CSSDSLYGYTF.

The J gene is TRBJ2-6, the V gene TRBV4-1; as DNA is missing, the TRBD1 call by TCRdb cannot be tested. The germline V gene encodes CDR1 MGHRA and CDR2 YSYEKL. The CDR3 loop spans 16 amino acids. CDR3 loop: CASSLNPGNGANVLTF.

This chain joins TRBV24-1 and TRBJ2-5; TCRdb proposes TRBD1, but this gene call is untestable without DNA. Germline CDR1 is KGHDR and CDR2 is SFDVKD. This CDR3 contains 15 residues. The CDR3 loop is CATSDLRGGGETQYF.

The V call is TRBV18, the J call TRBJ1-2; TCRdb indicates TRBD1, and absent DNA this call remains unverified. This CDR3 is 14 amino acids long. Germline CDR1 reads KGHSH; CDR2 reads LQKENI. CDR3 loop: CASSPNRGMDGYTF.

CDR3 region: CASSPQGAGNTIYF. The chain uses TRBV13 and TRBJ1-3; TCRdb selects TRBD1, and the lack of DNA leaves this call unchecked. The CDR3 sequence is 14 residues long. Per the germline V gene, CDR1 is PRHDT and CDR2 is FYEKMQ (reference sequence).

V gene TRBV27 combines with J gene TRBJ1-2; TCRdb designates TRBD1, a call that cannot be tested without DNA. Germline values: CDR1 MNHEY, CDR2 SMNVEV (reference sequence). This CDR3 spans 13 amino acids. The CDR3 sequence is CATSGRGAYGYTF.

The chain uses TRBV4-1 and TRBJ2-1; TCRdb's D call, TRBD2, is unchecked because there is no DNA. Germline CDR1 MGHRA, CDR2 YSYEKL. The CDR3 has 14 amino acids. The CDR3 loop reads CASSQAGVYNEQFF.

The genes are TRBV12-3 or TRBV12-4 and TRBJ2-7; absent DNA, TCRdb's TRBD1 call cannot be checked. The CDR3 loop spans 15 amino acids. CDR3: CASSRTGTGPDEQYF.

The V gene is TRBV29-1, the J gene TRBJ2-2. The CDR3 contains 13 residues. Looked up from germline, CDR1 is SQVTM and CDR2 is ANQGSEA. The CDR3 sequence: CSVDGQNTGELFF.

The V call is TRBV2, the J call TRBJ2-7; the D call from TCRdb, TRBD2, cannot be confirmed without DNA. This CDR3 comprises 13 residues. The germline CDR1 and CDR2 sequences are SNHLY and FYNNEI. The CDR3 spells CASNDYGPSSQYF.

This chain joins TRBV28 and TRBJ2-7; no DNA is available, so the TRBD1 call from TCRdb remains unchecked. Germline lookup yields CDR1 MDHEN and CDR2 SYDVKM. There are 14 residues in the CDR3. The CDR3 region is CASKWGTGPYEQYF.

J is TRBJ1-1 and V is TRBV11-2; TCRdb calls TRBD1, which cannot be checked without DNA. CDR1 is SGHAT and CDR2 is FQNNGV in the germline V gene. The CDR3 loop spans 16 amino acids. CDR3 region: CASSFLAPGGNTEAFF.

The genes are TRBV12-5 and TRBJ2-5. This CDR3 has 18 amino acids. Looked up from germline, CDR1 is LGHNT and CDR2 is FRNRAP. CDR3 region: CASGLVLAVCKFGETQYF.

CDR3 loop: CASSWGGGLSSGANVLTF. The chain joins TRBV7-2 to TRBJ2-6; TCRdb designates TRBD1, a call that cannot be tested without DNA. The V gene's germline CDR1 is SGHTA and CDR2 FQGNSA. The CDR3 loop spans 18 amino acids.

The chain couples TRBV7-3 to TRBJ2-3; TCRdb picks TRBD1, but there is no DNA to check that call. The length of the CDR3 is 14 residues. Germline lookup yields CDR1 SGHTA and CDR2 FQGTGA. The chain's CDR3 is CASSPWGESDTQYF.

The chain has TRBV12-3 or TRBV12-4 and TRBJ2-1; TCRdb proposes TRBD1, but this gene call is untestable without DNA. The CDR3 sequence is 14 residues long. This CDR3 reads CASTQGVTYNEQFF.

The chain carries TRBV5-1 and TRBJ2-2. There are 15 residues in the CDR3. From germline, CDR1 is SGHRS and CDR2 YFSETQ. CDR3 in amino acids: CASSLSWGNTGELFF.

The V gene is TRBV28, the J gene TRBJ1-2; the D call of TRBD1 rests on TCRdb alone, since no DNA is present to check it. Germline V lookup: CDR1 MDHEN, CDR2 SYDVKM. The CDR3 covers 15 residues. CDR3 sequence: CASSQTTGGFAGYTF.

This chain joins TRBV28 and TRBJ2-1; the D gene TCRdb calls, TRBD2, cannot be checked with no DNA. This CDR3 is built from 17 residues. CDR1 is MDHEN and CDR2 is SYDVKM in the germline V gene. CDR3 sequence reads: CASSLTLAGGPSNEQFF.